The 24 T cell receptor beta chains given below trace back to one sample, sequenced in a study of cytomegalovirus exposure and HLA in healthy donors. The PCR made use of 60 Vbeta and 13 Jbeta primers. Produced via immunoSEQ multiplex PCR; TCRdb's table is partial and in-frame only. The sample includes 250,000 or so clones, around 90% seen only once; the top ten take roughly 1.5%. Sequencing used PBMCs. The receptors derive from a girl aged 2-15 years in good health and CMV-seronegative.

The CDR3 DNA reads as TGCGCCAGCAGCGGGGACTACTATGGCTACACCTTC. Translation: CASSGDYYGYTF. The gene calls are TRBV10-2 and TRBJ1-2; tentative D call: TRBD1 (5 bases). Trimming pared 6 bases from V and 3 bases from J, leaving 8 bases between. CDR1 and CDR2 (germline): WSHSY, SAAADI. CDR3 length: 12 residues.

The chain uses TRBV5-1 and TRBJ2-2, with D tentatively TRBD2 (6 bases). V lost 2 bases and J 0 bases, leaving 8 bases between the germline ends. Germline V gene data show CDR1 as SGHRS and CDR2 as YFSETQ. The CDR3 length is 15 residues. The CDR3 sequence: CASSFGLPNTGELFF. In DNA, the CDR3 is TGCGCCAGCAGCTTCGGACTACCGAACACCGGGGAGCTGTTTTTT.

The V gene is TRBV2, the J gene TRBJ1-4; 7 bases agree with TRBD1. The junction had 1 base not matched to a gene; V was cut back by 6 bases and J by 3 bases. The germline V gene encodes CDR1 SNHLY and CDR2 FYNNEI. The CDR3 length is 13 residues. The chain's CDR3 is CASSGTANEKLFF. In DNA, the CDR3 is TGTGCCAGCAGCGGGACAGCTAATGAAAAACTGTTTTTT.

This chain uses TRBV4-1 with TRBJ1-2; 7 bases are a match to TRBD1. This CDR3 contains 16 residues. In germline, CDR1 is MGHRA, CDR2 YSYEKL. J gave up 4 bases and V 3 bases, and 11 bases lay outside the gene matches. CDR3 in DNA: TGCGCCAGCAGCCAGGCCCCGGGACAGTCGCTCTATGGCTACACCTTC. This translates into CASSQAPGQSLYGYTF.

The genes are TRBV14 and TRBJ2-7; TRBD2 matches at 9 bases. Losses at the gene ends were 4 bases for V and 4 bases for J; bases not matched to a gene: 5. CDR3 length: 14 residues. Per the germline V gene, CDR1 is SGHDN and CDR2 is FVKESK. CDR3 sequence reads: CASSPSGRQYEQYF. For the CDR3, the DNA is TGTGCCAGCAGCCCCAGCGGGAGGCAGTACGAGCAGTACTTC.

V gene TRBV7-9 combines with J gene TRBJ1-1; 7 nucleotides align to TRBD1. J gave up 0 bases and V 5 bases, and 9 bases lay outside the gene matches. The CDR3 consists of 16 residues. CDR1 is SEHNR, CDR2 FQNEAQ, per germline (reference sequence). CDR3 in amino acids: CASSPRTGFMNTEAFF. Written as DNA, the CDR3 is TGTGCCAGCAGCCCTCGGACAGGATTTATGAACACTGAAGCTTTCTTT.

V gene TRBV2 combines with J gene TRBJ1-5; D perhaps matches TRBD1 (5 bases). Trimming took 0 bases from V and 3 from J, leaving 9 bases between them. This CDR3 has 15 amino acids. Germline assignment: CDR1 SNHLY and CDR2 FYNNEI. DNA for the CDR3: TGTGCCAGCAGTGAAGCCGGACACATCAATCAGCCCCAGCATTTT. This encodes CASSEAGHINQPQHF.

The CDR3 reads CASSPGTGVWTEAFF. CDR3 in DNA: TGTGCCAGCAGCCCCGGGACAGGGGTTTGGACTGAAGCTTTCTTT. The genes are TRBV7-6 and TRBJ1-1; 10 bases align to TRBD1. With V trimmed by 5 bases and J by 5 bases, 8 bases remained unmatched. Per germline, CDR1 SGHVS and CDR2 FNYEAQ. The CDR3 spans 15 residues. Drawing the rest from reference TRBV7-6 and TRBJ1-1, the complete variable domain is GAGVSQSPRYKVTKRGQDVALRCDPISGHVSLYWYRQALGQGPEFLTYFNYEAQQDKSGLPNDRFSAERPEGSISTLTIQRTEQRDSAMYRCASSPGTGVWTEAFFGQGTRLTVV.

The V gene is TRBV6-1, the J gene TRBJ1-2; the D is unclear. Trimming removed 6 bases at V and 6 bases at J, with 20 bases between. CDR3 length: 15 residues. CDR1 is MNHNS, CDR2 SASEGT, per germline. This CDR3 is CASRDFRVGGHGYTF. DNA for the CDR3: TGTGCCAGCAGAGACTTCCGGGTTGGTGGCCATGGCTACACCTTC.

In DNA, the CDR3 is TGTGCCAGCAGTTACTCCTCGCAGGGGTTTCATCAGCCCCAGCATTTT. Translation gives CASSYSSQGFHQPQHF. The V and J genes are TRBV6-6 and TRBJ1-5; TRBD1 is a possible D gene (6 bases). Trimming left V 0 bases short and J 5 bases short, with 14 bases between. Per the germline V gene, CDR1 is MNHNY and CDR2 is SVGAGI (reference sequence). The CDR3 totals 16 residues.

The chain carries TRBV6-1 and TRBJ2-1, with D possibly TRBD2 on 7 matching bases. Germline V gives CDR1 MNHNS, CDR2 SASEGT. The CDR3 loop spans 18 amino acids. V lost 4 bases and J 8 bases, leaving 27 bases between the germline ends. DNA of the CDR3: TGTGCCAGCAGTGCCAGACAGGTTTCGTCTAGCGGAGGGGATGAGCAGTTCTTC. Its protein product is CASSARQVSSSGGDEQFF.

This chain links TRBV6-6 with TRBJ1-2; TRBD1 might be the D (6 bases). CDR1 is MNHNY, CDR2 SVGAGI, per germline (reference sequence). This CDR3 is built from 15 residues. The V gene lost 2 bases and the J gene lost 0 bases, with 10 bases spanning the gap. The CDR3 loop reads CASSYRQAPNYGYTF. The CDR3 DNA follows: TGTGCCAGCAGTTACCGACAGGCACCTAACTATGGCTACACCTTC.

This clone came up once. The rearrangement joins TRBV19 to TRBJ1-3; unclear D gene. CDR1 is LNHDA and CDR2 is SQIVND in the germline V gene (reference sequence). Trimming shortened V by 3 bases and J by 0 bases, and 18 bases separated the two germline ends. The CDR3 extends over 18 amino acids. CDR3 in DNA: TGTGCCAGTAGTATGAGGTTCGTGTCAGCCTACTCTGGAAACACCATATATTTT. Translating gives CASSMRFVSAYSGNTIYF.

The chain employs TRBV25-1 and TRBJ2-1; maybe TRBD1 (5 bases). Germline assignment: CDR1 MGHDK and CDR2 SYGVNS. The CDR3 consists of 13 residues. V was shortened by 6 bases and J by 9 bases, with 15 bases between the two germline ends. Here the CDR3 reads CASRGQGFGEQFF. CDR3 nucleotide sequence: TGTGCCAGCAGAGGGCAGGGTTTTGGTGAGCAGTTCTTC.

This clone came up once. In nucleotides, the CDR3 is TGTGCCAGCGCTCCATCTAGCGGGGCTGTGAATGAGCAGTTCTTC. Translation gives CASAPSSGAVNEQFF. The chain carries TRBV28 and TRBJ2-1; 9 bases align to TRBD2. V shed 8 bases, J shed 7 bases, and the junction held 12 bases outside the gene matches. Germline V lookup: CDR1 MDHEN, CDR2 SYDVKM. This CDR3 has 15 residues.

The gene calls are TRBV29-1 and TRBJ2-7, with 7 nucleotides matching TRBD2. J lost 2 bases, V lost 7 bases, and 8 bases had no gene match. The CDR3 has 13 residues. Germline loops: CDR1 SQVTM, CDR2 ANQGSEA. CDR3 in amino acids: CSAVEGGPYEQYF. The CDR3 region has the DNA TGCAGCGCCGTCGAGGGAGGGCCCTACGAGCAGTACTTC.

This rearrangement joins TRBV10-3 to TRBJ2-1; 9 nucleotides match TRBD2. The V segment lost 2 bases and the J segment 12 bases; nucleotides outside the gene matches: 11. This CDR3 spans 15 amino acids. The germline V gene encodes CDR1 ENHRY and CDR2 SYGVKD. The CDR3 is CAISEVDSGRLGQFF. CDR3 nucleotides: TGTGCCATCAGTGAGGTAGATAGCGGGAGATTGGGGCAGTTCTTC.

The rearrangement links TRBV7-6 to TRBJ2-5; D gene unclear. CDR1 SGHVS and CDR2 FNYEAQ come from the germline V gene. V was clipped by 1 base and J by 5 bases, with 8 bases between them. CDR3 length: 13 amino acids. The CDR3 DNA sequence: TGTGCCAGCAGCTTAGGAGAAGCGGAGACCCAGTACTTC. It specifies CASSLGEAETQYF.

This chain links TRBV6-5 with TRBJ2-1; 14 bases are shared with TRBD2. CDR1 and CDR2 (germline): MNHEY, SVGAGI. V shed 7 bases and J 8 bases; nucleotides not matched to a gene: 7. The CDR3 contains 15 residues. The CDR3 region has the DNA TGTGCCAGCACCTCGGGACTAGCGGGAGTGGATGAGCAGTTCTTC. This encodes CASTSGLAGVDEQFF.

CDR3 region: CASSLYIVPRDGYTF. CDR3 coding DNA: TGTGCCAGCAGTTTATACATAGTGCCACGGGATGGCTACACCTTC. J is TRBJ1-2 and V is TRBV27; D ambiguous. The CDR3 is made up of 15 amino acids. Germline CDR1 reads MNHEY; CDR2 reads SMNVEV (reference sequence). Trimming shortened V by 1 base and J by 6 bases, and 15 bases separated the two germline ends.

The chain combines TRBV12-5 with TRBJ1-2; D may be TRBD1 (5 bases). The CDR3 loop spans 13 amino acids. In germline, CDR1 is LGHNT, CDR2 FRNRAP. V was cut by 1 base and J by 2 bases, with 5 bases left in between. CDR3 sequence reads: CASGLGQNYGYTF. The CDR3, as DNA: TGTGCTAGTGGTTTGGGACAGAACTATGGCTACACCTTC.

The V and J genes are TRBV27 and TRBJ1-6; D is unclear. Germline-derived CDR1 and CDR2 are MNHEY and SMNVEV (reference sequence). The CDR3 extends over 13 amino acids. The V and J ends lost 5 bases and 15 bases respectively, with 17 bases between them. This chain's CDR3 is CASSPEMWSDLHF. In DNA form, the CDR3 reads TGTGCCAGCAGTCCGGAGATGTGGTCCGACCTCCACTTT.

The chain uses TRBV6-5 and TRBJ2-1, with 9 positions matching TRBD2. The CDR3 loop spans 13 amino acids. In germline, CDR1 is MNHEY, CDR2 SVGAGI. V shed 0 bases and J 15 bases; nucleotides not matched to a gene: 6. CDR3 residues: CASSYSGGRVWFF. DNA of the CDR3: TGTGCCAGCAGTTACTCGGGCGGGAGGGTGTGGTTCTTC.

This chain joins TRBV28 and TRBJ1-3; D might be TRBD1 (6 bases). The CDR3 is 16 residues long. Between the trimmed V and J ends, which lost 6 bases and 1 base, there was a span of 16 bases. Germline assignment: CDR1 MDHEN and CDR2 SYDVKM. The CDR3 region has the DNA TGTGCCAGCAGGACTGGGGGCCCTTGGTCTGGAAACACCATATATTTT. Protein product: CASRTGGPWSGNTIYF.